The 9 T cell receptor beta chains listed next were all sequenced from one sample in a study of blood T cell repertoires in COVID-19. Assay used: immunoSEQ multiplex PCR; TCRdb lists only in-frame clones, some missing. The sample records 200,000 to 250,000 clones, 90% being singletons. The sequenced sample consisted of PBMCs or T cells enriched from blood (not recorded which). The receptor source for this set is a man aged 25-45 years who had been exposed to COVID-19.

V gene TRBV11-2 combines with J gene TRBJ2-1; D is unclear. Trimming removed 3 bases from V and 4 bases from J, with 7 bases in between. The CDR3 runs to 13 residues. CDR1 and CDR2 (germline): SGHAT, FQNNGV. The CDR3 sequence: CASSLVRYNEQFF. The CDR3 DNA reads as TGTGCCAGCAGCTTGGTCAGATACAATGAGCAGTTCTTC. Drawing the rest from reference TRBV11-2 and TRBJ2-1, the complete variable domain is EAGVAQSPRYKIIEKRQSVAFWCNPISGHATLYWYQQILGQGPKLLIQFQNNGVVDDSQLPKDRFSAERLKGVDSTLKIQPAKLEDSAVYLCASSLVRYNEQFFGPGTRLTVL.

The chain links TRBV14 to TRBJ2-3; weak D call: TRBD2 (6 bases). The V and J ends lost 3 bases and 4 bases respectively, with 11 bases between them. The CDR3 consists of 14 residues. The germline gives CDR1 SGHDN, CDR2 FVKESK. The CDR3 bases are TGTGCCAGCAGCCAGGTGGCGGGGTCAGATACGCAGTATTTT. It yields the protein CASSQVAGSDTQYF.

The V call is TRBV5-6, the J call TRBJ2-1; D perhaps matches TRBD2 (6 bases). Germline-derived CDR1 and CDR2 are SGHDT and YYEEEE. This CDR3 spans 16 amino acids. V dropped 4 bases and J dropped 0 bases, with 14 bases sitting between them. The CDR3 is CASSHRLGSSYNEQFF. Here the CDR3 DNA reads TGTGCCAGCAGCCATAGACTAGGGAGCTCCTACAATGAGCAGTTCTTC. The whole variable domain, remainder taken from reference TRBV5-6 and TRBJ2-1, is DAGVTQSPTHLIKTRGQQVTLRCSPKSGHDTVSWYQQALGQGPQFIFQYYEEEERQRGNFPDRFSGHQFPNYSSELNVNALLLGDSALYLCASSHRLGSSYNEQFFGPGTRLTVL.

This rearrangement joins TRBV11-2 to TRBJ2-1; 13 nucleotides line up with TRBD2. Germline CDR1 is SGHAT and CDR2 is FQNNGV. CDR3 length: 17 residues. V trimming: 1 base; J trimming: 7 bases; junction bases outside the gene matches: 7. CDR3 sequence (DNA): TGTGCCAGCAGCTTAGCTCCGGGACTAGCGGGGAATAATGAGCAGTTCTTC. Protein: CASSLAPGLAGNNEQFF.

This chain joins TRBV13 and TRBJ2-3; TRBD2 matches 11 bases. With V trimmed by 2 bases and J by 4 bases, 5 bases remained unmatched. CDR1 is PRHDT, CDR2 FYEKMQ, per germline (reference sequence). CDR3 length equals 16 residues. The CDR3 DNA reads as TGTGCCAGCAGCTTACGGGGACTAGCGGTACCAGATACGCAGTATTTT. It codes for CASSLRGLAVPDTQYF.

The gene calls are TRBV19 and TRBJ1-5, with D perhaps matching TRBD1 (5 bases). From germline, CDR1 is LNHDA and CDR2 SQIVND (reference sequence). The CDR3 consists of 14 residues. The ends were cut back, 7 bases at V and 2 bases at J, with 12 bases in the middle. The CDR3 spells CASTGNAGNQPQHF. The DNA for the CDR3 is TGTGCCAGTACAGGGAACGCAGGCAATCAGCCCCAGCATTTT.

The chain recombines TRBV2 with TRBJ1-6, with no clear D. Germline lookup yields CDR1 SNHLY and CDR2 FYNNEI. Trimming shortened V by 2 bases and J by 6 bases, and 8 bases separated the two germline ends. The CDR3 covers 14 residues. The CDR3 spells CASSEPTGNSPLHF. In DNA, the CDR3 is TGTGCCAGCAGTGAACCAACGGGTAATTCACCCCTCCACTTT. Looking up the rest from reference TRBV2 and TRBJ1-6 gives the full variable domain: EPEVTQTPSHQVTQMGQEVILRCVPISNHLYFYWYRQILGQKVEFLVSFYNNEISEKSEIFDDQFSVERPDGSNFTLKIRSTKLEDSAMYFCASSEPTGNSPLHFGNGTRLTVT.

Only one count was recorded for this clone. The chain links TRBV18 to TRBJ2-7; D perhaps matches TRBD1 (5 bases). The V end lost 2 bases, the J end lost 5 bases, and 13 bases lay between the germline ends. CDR1 KGHSH and CDR2 LQKENI come from the germline V gene. The CDR3 covers 14 residues. In DNA form, the CDR3 reads TGTGCCAGCTCACCAGCAGGGTTACCCAACGAGCAGTACTTC. As protein: CASSPAGLPNEQYF.

The chain has TRBV29-1 and TRBJ2-3; 11 bases are shared with TRBD2. The CDR3 is made up of 13 amino acids. The V segment lost 8 bases and the J segment 3 bases; nucleotides outside the gene matches: 4. Germline loops: CDR1 SQVTM, CDR2 ANQGSEA. This CDR3 reads CSISGGGTDTQYF. The CDR3 nucleotides are TGCAGCATTAGCGGGGGGGGGACAGATACGCAGTATTTT.